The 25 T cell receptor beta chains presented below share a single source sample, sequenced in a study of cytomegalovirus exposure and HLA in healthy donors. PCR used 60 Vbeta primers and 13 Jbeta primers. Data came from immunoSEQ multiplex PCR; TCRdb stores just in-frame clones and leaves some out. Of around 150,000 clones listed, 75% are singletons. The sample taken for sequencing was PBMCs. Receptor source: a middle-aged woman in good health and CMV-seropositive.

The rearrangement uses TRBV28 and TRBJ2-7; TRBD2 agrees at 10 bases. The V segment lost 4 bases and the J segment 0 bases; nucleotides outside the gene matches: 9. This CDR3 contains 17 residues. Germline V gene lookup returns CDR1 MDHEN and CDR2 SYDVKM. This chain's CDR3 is CASSYSGRTSPSYEQYF. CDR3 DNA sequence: TGTGCCAGCAGTTATAGCGGGAGGACCTCACCCTCCTACGAGCAGTACTTC.

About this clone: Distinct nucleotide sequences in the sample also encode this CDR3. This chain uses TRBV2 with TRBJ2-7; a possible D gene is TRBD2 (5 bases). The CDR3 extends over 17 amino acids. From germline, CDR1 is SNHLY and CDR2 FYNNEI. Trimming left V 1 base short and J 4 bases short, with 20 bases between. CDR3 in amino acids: CASSEEAQEEGLYEQYF. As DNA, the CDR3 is TGTGCCAGCAGTGAAGAGGCGCAGGAAGAGGGTTTGTACGAGCAGTACTTC.

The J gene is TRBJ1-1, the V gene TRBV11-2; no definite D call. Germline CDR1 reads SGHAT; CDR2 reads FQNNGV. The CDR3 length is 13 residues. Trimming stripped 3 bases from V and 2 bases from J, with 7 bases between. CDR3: CASSFRDNTEAFF. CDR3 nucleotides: TGTGCCAGCAGCTTTAGAGATAACACTGAAGCTTTCTTT.

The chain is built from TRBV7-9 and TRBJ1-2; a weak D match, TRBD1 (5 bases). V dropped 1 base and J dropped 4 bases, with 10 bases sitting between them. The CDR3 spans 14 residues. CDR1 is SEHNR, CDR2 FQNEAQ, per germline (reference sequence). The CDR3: CASSLGGVGYGYTF. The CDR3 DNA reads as TGTGCCAGCAGCTTAGGGGGGGTTGGCTATGGCTACACCTTC.

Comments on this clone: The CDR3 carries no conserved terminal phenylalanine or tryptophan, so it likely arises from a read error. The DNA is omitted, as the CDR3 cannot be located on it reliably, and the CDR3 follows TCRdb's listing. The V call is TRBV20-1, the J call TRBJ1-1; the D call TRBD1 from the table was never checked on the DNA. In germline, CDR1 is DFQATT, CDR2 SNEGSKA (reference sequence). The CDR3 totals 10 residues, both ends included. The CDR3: CSASGTGPGL.

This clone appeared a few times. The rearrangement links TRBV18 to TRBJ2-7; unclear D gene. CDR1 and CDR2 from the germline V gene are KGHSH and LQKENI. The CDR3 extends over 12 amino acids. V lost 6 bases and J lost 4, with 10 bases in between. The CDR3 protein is CASSNELYEQYF. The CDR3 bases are TGTGCCAGCTCGAACGAGTTATACGAGCAGTACTTC.

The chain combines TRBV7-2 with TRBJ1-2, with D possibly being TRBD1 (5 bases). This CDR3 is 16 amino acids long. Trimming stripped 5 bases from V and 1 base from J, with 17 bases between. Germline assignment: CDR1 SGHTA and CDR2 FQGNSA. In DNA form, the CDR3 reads TGTGCCAGCAGCGGCAGGGCGTCAGGCGTTAACTATGGCTACACCTTC. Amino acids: CASSGRASGVNYGYTF. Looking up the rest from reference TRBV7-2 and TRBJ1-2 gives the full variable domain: GAGVSQSPSNKVTEKGKDVELRCDPISGHTALYWYRQSLGQGLEFLIYFQGNSAPDKSGLPSDRFSAERTGGSVSTLTIQRTQQEDSAVYLCASSGRASGVNYGYTFGSGTRLTVV.

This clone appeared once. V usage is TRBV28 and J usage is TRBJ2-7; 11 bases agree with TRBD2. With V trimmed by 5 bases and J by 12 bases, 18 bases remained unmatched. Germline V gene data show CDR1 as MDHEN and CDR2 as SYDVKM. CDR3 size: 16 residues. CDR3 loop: CASSHDSGLAAQPGYF. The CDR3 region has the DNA TGTGCCAGCAGTCACGACTCGGGACTAGCGGCCCAACCGGGGTACTTC.

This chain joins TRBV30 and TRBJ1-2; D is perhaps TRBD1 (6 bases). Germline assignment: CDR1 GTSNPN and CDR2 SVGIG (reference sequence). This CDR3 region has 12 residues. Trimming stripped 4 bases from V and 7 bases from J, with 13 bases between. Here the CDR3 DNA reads TGTGCCTGGACCCCAGTGGGGGCTGGCTACACCTTC. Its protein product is CAWTPVGAGYTF.

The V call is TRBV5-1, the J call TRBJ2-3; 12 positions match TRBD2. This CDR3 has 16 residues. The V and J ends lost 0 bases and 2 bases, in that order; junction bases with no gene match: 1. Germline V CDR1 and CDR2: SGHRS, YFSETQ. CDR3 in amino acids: CASSLGTSGITDTQYF. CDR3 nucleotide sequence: TGCGCCAGCAGCTTGGGGACTAGCGGGATCACAGATACGCAGTATTTT.

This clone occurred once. Written as DNA, the CDR3 is TGTGCCAGCATTAACGGAGCGGGAGCTTACAATGAGCAGTTCTTC. This gives the protein CASINGAGAYNEQFF. V gene TRBV6-1 combines with J gene TRBJ2-1; 8 bases agree with TRBD2. V trimming: 7 bases; J trimming: 4 bases; junction bases outside the gene matches: 9. The length of the CDR3 is 15 residues. Germline V gene lookup returns CDR1 MNHNS and CDR2 SASEGT.

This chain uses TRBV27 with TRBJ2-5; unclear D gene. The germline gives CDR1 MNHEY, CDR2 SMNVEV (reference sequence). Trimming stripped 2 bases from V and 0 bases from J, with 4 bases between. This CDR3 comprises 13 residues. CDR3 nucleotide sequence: TGTGCCAGCAGTTTACAGTACCAAGAGACCCAGTACTTC. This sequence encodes CASSLQYQETQYF.

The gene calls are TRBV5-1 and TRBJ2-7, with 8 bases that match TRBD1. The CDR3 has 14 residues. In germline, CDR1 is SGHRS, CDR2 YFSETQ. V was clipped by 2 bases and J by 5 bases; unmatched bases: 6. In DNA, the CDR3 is TGCGCCAGCAGCTTCCAGGGGGCGATCGACGAGCAGTACTTC. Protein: CASSFQGAIDEQYF.

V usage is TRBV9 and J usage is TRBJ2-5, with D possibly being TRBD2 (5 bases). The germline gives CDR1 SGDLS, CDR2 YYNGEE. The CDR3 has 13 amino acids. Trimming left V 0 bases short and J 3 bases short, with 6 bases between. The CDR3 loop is CASSVDGEETQYF. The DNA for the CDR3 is TGTGCCAGCAGCGTAGACGGGGAAGAGACCCAGTACTTC. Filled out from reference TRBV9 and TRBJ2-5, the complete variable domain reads DSGVTQTPKHLITATGQRVTLRCSPRSGDLSVYWYQQSLDQGLQFLIQYYNGEERAKGNILERFSAQQFPDLHSELNLSSLELGDSALYFCASSVDGEETQYFGPGTRLLVL.

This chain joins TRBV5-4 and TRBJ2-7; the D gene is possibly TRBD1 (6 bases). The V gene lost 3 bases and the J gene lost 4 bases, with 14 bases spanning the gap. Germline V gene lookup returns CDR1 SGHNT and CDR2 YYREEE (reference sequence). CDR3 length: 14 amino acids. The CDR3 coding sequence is TGTGCCAGCAGCTCCCCGACAGGAGATTACGAGCAGTACTTC. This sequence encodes CASSSPTGDYEQYF.

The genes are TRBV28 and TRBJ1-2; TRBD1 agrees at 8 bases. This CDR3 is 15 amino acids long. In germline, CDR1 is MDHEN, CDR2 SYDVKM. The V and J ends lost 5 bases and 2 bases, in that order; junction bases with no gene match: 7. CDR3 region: CASSRYTGGNYGYTF. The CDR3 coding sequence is TGTGCCAGCAGTCGTTATACAGGGGGGAACTATGGCTACACCTTC.

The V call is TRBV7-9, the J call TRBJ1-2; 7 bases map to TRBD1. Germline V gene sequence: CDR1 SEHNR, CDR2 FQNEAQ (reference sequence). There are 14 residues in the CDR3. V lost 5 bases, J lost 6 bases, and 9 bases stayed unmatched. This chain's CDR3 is CASSKWDSGDGYTF. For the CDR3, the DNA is TGTGCCAGCAGCAAATGGGACAGCGGTGATGGCTACACCTTC.

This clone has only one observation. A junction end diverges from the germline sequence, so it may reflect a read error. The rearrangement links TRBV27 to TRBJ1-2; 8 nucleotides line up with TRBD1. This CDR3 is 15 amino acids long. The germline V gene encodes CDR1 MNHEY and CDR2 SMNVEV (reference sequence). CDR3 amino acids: CASSLSRTGRYGCTF. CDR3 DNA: TGTGCCAGCAGTTTATCCCGGACAGGGCGTTACGGCTGCACCTTC.

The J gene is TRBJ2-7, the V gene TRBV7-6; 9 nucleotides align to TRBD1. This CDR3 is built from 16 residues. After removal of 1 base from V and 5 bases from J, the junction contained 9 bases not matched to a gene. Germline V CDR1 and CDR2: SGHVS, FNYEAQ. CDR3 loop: CASSLVGPRQGDEQYF. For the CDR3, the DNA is TGTGCCAGCAGCTTAGTAGGCCCGAGACAGGGGGACGAGCAGTACTTC.

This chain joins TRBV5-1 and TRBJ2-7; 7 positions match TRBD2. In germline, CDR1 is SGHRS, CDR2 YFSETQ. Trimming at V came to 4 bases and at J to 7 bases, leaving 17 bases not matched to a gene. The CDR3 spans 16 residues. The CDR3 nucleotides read TGCGCCAGCAGCCCCCCTGGGGGGGAGGCCGTTGGGGAGCAGTACTTC. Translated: CASSPPGGEAVGEQYF.

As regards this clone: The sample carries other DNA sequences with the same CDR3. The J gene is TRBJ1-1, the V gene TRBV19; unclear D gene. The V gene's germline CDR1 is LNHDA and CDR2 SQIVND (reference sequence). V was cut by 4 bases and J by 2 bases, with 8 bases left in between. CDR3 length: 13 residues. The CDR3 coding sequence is TGTGCCAGTAGTAACACCAGAAACACTGAAGCTTTCTTT. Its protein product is CASSNTRNTEAFF.

CDR3 sequence (DNA): TGTGCCAGCAGCCAACCGGGACAGGCTTCAAATGAGCAGTTCTTC. Protein sequence: CASSQPGQASNEQFF. This rearrangement joins TRBV4-2 to TRBJ2-1; the match to TRBD1 covers 8 bases. Trimming at V came to 2 bases and at J to 7 bases, leaving 7 bases not matched to a gene. This CDR3 comprises 15 residues. Germline CDR1 is LGHNA and CDR2 is YNFKEQ.

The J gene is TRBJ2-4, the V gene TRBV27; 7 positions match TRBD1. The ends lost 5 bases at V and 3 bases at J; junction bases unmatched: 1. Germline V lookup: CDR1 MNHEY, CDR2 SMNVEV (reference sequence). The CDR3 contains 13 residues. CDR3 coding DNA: TGTGCCAGCAGTCGGGACAGCAAAAACATTCAGTACTTC. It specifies CASSRDSKNIQYF.

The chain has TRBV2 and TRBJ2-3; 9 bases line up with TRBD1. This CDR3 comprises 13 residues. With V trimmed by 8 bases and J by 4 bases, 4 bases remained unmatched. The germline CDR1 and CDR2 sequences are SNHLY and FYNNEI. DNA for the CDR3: TGTGCCAGCGGGACAGGGCTTCCAGATACGCAGTATTTT. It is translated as CASGTGLPDTQYF.

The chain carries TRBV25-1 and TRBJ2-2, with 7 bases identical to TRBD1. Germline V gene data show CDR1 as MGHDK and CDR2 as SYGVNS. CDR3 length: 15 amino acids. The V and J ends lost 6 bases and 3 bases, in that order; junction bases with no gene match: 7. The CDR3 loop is CASSRQGRYTGELFF. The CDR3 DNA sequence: TGTGCCAGCAGCCGACAGGGAAGGTACACCGGGGAGCTGTTTTTT.